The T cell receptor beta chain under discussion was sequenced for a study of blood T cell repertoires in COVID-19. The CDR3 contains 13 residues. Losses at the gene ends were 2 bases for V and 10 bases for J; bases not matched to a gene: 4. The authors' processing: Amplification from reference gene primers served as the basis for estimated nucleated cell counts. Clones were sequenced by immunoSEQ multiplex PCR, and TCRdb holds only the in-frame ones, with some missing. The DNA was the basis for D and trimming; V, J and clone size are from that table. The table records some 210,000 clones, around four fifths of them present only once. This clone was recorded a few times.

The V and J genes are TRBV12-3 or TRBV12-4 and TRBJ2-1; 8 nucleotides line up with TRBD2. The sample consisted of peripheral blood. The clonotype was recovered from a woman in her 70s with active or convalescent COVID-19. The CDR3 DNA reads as TGTGCCAGCAGTTTAATTCTAGCGGGCGAGCAGTTCTTC. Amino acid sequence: CASSLILAGEQFF.